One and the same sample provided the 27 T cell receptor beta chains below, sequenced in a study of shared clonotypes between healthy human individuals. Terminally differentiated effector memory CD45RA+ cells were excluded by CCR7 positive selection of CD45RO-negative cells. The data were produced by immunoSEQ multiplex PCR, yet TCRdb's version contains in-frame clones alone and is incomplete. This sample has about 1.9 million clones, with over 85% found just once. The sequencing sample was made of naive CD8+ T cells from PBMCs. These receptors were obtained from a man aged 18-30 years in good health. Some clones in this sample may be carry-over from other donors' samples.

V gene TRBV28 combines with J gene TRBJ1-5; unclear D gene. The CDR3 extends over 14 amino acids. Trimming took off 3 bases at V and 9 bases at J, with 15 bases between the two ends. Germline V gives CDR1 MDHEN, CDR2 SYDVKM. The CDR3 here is CASSFGSGPGPQHF. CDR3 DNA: TGTGCCAGCAGTTTTGGTTCAGGCCCCGGGCCCCAGCATTTT.

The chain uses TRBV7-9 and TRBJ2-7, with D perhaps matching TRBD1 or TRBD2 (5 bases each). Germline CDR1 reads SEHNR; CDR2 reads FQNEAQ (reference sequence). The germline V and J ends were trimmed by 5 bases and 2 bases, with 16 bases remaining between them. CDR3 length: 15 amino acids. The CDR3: CASSQLGPKPYEQYF. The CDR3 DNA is TGTGCCAGCAGCCAACTGGGACCGAAACCCTACGAGCAGTACTTC.

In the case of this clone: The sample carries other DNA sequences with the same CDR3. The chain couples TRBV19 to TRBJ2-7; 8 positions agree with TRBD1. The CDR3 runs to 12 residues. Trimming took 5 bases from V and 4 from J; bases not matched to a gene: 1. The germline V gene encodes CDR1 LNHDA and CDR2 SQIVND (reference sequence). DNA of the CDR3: TGTGCCAGTAGTGGACAGGGATACGAGCAGTACTTC. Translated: CASSGQGYEQYF.

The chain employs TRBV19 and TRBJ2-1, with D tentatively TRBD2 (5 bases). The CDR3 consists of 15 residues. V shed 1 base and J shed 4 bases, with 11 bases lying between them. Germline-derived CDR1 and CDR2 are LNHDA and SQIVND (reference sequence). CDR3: CASSIGRTHYNEQFF. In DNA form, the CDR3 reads TGTGCCAGTAGTATAGGGAGGACTCATTACAATGAGCAGTTCTTC.

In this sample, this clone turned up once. CDR3 in DNA: TGTGCCAGCAGTCTCGGCGGGTCGTGGCAGTTCTTC. Its protein is CASSLGGSWQFF. The gene calls are TRBV28 and TRBJ2-1; D may be TRBD2 (5 bases). Between the trimmed V and J ends, which lost 5 bases and 12 bases, there was a span of 14 bases. The CDR3 is made up of 12 amino acids. In germline, CDR1 is MDHEN, CDR2 SYDVKM.

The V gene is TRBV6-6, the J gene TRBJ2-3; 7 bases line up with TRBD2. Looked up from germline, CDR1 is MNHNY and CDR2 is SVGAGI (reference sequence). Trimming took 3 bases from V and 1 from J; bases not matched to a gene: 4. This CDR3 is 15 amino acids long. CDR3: CASSYSRGGTDTQYF. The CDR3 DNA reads TGTGCCAGCAGTTATTCTCGGGGGGGCACAGATACGCAGTATTTT.

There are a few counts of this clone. CDR3 protein: CASSRLGLGRVNTEAFF. CDR3 sequence (DNA): TGTGCCAGCAGCCGGCTGGGTCTGGGCAGGGTGAACACTGAAGCTTTCTTT. V and J are TRBV7-9 and TRBJ1-1, with D possibly TRBD1 on 5 matching bases. The CDR3 has 17 residues. Trimming took off 5 bases at V and 0 bases at J, with 19 bases between the two ends. Germline V gene data show CDR1 as SEHNR and CDR2 as FQNEAQ (reference sequence).

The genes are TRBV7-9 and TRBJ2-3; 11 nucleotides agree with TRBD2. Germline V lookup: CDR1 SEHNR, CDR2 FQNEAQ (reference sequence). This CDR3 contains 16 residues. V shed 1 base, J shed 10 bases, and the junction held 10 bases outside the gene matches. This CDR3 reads CASSLDIGLAGDAQYF. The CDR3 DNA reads TGTGCCAGCAGCTTAGACATCGGACTAGCGGGCGATGCGCAGTATTTT.

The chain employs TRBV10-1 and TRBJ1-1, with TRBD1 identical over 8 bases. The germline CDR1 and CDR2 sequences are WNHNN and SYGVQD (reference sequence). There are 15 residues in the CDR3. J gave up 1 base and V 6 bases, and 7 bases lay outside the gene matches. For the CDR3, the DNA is TGCGCCAGCAGACCCGACAGGGGACCGAACACTGAAGCTTTCTTT. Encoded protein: CASRPDRGPNTEAFF.

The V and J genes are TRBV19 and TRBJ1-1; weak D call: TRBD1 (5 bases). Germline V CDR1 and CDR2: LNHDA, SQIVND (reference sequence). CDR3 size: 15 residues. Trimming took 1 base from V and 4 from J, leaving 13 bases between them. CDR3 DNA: TGTGCCAGTAGTATAGGTCCGGGACTGAGCACTGAAGCTTTCTTT. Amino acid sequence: CASSIGPGLSTEAFF.

CDR3: CASSLTPGQGGTGELFF. The CDR3 nucleotides read TGTGCCAGCAGCTTAACGCCGGGACAGGGGGGTACCGGGGAGCTGTTTTTT. This chain connects TRBV5-6 to TRBJ2-2; 11 bases line up with TRBD1. The junction had 8 bases not matched to a gene; V was cut back by 2 bases and J by 5 bases. Germline values: CDR1 SGHDT, CDR2 YYEEEE. The CDR3 is 17 amino acids.

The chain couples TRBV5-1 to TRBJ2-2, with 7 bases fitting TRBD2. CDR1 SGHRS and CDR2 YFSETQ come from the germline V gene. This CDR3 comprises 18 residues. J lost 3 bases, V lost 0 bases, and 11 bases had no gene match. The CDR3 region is CASSLVFLGEGHTGELFF. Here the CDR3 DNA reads TGCGCCAGCAGCTTGGTTTTCCTAGGGGAGGGGCACACCGGGGAGCTGTTTTTT.

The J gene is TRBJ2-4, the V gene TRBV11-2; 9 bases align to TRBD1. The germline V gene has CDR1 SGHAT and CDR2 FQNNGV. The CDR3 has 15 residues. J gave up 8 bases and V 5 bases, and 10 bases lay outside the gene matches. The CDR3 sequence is CASSQPDRGGHIQYF. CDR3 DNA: TGTGCCAGCAGCCAACCGGACAGGGGAGGACACATTCAGTACTTC.

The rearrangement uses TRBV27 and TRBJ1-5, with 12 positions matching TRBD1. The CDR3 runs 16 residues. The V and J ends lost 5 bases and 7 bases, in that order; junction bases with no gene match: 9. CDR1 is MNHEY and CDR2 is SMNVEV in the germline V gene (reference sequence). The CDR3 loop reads CASSPGDRGRVQPQHF. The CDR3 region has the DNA TGTGCCAGCAGTCCGGGGGACAGGGGGCGCGTCCAGCCCCAGCATTTT.

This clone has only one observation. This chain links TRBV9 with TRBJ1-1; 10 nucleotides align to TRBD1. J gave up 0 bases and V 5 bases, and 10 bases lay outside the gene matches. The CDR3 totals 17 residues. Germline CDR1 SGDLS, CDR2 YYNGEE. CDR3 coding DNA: TGTGCCAGCAGTTCAAAAGGGGACAGGGGTATGAACACTGAAGCTTTCTTT. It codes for CASSSKGDRGMNTEAFF.

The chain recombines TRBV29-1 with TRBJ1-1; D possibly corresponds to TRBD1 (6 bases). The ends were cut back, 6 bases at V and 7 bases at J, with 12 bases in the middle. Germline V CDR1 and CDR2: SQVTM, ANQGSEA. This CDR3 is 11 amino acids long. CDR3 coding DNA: TGCAGCGTAGCGATGGACAGTGAAGCTTTCTTT. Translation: CSVAMDSEAFF. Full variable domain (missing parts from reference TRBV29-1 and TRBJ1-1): SAVISQKPSRDICQRGTSLTIQCQVDSQVTMMFWYRQQPGQSLTLIATANQGSEATYESGFVIDKFPISRPNLTFSTLTVSNMSPEDSSIYLCSVAMDSEAFFGQGTRLTVV.

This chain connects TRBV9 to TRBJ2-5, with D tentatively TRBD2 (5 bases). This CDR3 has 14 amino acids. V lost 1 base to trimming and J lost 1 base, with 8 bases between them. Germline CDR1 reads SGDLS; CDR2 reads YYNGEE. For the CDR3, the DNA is TGTGCCAGCAGCGTATCTGGGAGCCAAGAGACCCAGTACTTC. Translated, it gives CASSVSGSQETQYF.

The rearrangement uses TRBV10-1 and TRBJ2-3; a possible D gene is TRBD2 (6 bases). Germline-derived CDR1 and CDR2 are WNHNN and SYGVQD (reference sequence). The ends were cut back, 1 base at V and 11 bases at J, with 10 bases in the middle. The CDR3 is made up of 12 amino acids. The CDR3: CASSELTGVQYF. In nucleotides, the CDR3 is TGCGCCAGCAGTGAGTTGACGGGAGTGCAGTATTTT.

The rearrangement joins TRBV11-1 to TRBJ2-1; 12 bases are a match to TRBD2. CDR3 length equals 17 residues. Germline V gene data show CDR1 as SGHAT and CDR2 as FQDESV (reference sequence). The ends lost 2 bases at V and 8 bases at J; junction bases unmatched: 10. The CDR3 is CASSLRLGTSGYDEQFF. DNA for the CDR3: TGTGCCAGCAGCTTAAGATTAGGGACTAGCGGGTACGATGAGCAGTTCTTC.

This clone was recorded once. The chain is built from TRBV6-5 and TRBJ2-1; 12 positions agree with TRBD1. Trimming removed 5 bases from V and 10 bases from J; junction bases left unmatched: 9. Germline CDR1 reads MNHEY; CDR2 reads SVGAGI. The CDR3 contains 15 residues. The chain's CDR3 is CASSKGQGAVGEQFF. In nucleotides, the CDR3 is TGTGCCAGCAGTAAGGGACAGGGGGCGGTTGGGGAGCAGTTCTTC.

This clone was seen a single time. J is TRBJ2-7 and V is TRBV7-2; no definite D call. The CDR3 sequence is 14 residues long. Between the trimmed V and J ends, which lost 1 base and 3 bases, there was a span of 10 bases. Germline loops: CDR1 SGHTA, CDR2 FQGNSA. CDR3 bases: TGTGCCAGCAGCTTAGAATCGGCGTTCTACGAGCAGTACTTC. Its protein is CASSLESAFYEQYF.

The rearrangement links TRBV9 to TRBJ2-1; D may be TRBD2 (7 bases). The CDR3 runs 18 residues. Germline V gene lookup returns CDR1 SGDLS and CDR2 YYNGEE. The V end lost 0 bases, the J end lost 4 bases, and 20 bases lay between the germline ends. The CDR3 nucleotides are TGTGCCAGCAGCGTAGACGGGAGACTAGCAGGGGATTACAATGAGCAGTTCTTC. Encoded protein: CASSVDGRLAGDYNEQFF. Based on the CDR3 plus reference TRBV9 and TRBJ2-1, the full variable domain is DSGVTQTPKHLITATGQRVTLRCSPRSGDLSVYWYQQSLDQGLQFLIQYYNGEERAKGNILERFSAQQFPDLHSELNLSSLELGDSALYFCASSVDGRLAGDYNEQFFGPGTRLTVL.

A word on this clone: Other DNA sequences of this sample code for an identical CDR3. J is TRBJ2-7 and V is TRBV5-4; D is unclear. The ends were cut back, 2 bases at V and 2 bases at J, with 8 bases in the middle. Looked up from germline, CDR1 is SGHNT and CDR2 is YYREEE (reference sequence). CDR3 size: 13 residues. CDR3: CASSLGRTYEQYF. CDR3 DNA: TGTGCCAGCAGCTTAGGTCGGACCTACGAGCAGTACTTC. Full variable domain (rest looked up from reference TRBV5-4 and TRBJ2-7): ETGVTQSPTHLIKTRGQQVTLRCSSQSGHNTVSWYQQALGQGPQFIFQYYREEENGRGNFPPRFSGLQFPNYSSELNVNALELDDSALYLCASSLGRTYEQYFGPGTRLTVT.

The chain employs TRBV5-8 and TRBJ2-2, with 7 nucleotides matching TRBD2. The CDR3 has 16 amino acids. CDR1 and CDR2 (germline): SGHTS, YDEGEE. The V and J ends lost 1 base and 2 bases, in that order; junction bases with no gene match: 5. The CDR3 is CASSLFPAGNTGELFF. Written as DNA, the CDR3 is TGTGCCAGCAGCTTGTTTCCAGCGGGAAACACCGGGGAGCTGTTTTTT.

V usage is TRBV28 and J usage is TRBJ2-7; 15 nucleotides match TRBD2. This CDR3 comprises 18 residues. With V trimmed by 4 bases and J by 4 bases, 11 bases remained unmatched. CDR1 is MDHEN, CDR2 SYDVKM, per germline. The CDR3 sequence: CASSSPGTSGRYPYEQYF. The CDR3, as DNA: TGTGCCAGCAGTTCTCCCGGGACTAGCGGGAGGTACCCATACGAGCAGTACTTC. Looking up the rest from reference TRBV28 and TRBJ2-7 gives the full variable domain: DVKVTQSSRYLVKRTGEKVFLECVQDMDHENMFWYRQDPGLGLRLIYFSYDVKMKEKGDIPEGYSVSREKKERFSLILESASTNQTSMYLCASSSPGTSGRYPYEQYFGPGTRLTVT.

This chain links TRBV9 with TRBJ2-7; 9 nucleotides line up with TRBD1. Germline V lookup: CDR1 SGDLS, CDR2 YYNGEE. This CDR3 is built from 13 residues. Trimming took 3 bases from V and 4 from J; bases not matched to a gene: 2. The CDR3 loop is CASSDGTGYEQYF. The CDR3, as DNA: TGTGCCAGCAGCGACGGGACAGGGTACGAGCAGTACTTC.

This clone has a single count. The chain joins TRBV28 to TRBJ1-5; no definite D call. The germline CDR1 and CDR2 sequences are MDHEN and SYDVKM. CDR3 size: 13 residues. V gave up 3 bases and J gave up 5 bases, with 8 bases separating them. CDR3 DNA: TGTGCCAGCAGTTTGACCCGGGATCAGCCCCAGCATTTT. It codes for CASSLTRDQPQHF.